Each of the 25 T cell receptor beta chains below was sequenced from the same sample in a study of shared clonotypes between healthy human individuals. This table comes from immunoSEQ multiplex PCR, and its TCRdb copy is limited to in-frame clones, with some not included. The profile shows over 700,000 clones, 55% to 75% of them singletons. Source material: memory CD4+ T cells sorted from blood. The subset was: CD45RA-negative fraction. The receptor source for this set is a woman aged 30 to 39 in good health.

This clone was recorded at least ten times. J is TRBJ1-1 and V is TRBV19; the D gene is possibly TRBD1 (6 bases). From germline, CDR1 is LNHDA and CDR2 SQIVND (reference sequence). Trimming pared 5 bases from V and 3 bases from J, leaving 13 bases between. The CDR3 length is 14 residues. The CDR3 here is CASSVSRGDTEAFF. DNA of the CDR3: TGTGCCAGTAGTGTATCCAGGGGAGACACTGAAGCTTTCTTT.

The chain has TRBV4-1 and TRBJ1-2; D is unresolved. The V gene lost 1 base and the J gene lost 4 bases, with 13 bases spanning the gap. The CDR3 extends over 15 amino acids. Germline CDR1 MGHRA, CDR2 YSYEKL. CDR3 sequence: CASSQGEVASYGYTF. The CDR3 DNA reads as TGCGCCAGCAGCCAAGGGGAGGTGGCATCCTATGGCTACACCTTC.

This rearrangement joins TRBV6-1 to TRBJ1-2; no clear D gene. V dropped 2 bases and J dropped 4 bases, with 5 bases sitting between them. CDR3 size: 12 residues. Germline V gives CDR1 MNHNS, CDR2 SASEGT. CDR3 in amino acids: CASSEWFYGYTF. The CDR3 region has the DNA TGTGCCAGCAGTGAATGGTTCTATGGCTACACCTTC.

The chain joins TRBV6-6 to TRBJ1-3; a weak D match, TRBD1 (5 bases). This CDR3 region has 14 residues. Germline CDR1 and CDR2: MNHNY and SVGAGI (reference sequence). Between the trimmed V and J ends, which lost 5 bases and 5 bases, there was a span of 13 bases. The CDR3: CASSPETARNTIYF. CDR3 DNA sequence: TGTGCCAGCAGTCCCGAGACAGCGCGAAACACCATATATTTT.

This clone turned up a few times. The chain employs TRBV10-3 and TRBJ2-7; D is ambiguous. Germline values: CDR1 ENHRY, CDR2 SYGVKD. The CDR3 loop spans 13 amino acids. Between the trimmed V and J ends, which lost 8 bases and 3 bases, there was a span of 14 bases. The CDR3 loop reads CAIADSRGYEQYF. The CDR3 nucleotides are TGTGCCATCGCTGACTCCCGAGGCTACGAGCAGTACTTC.

The chain is built from TRBV7-7 and TRBJ2-2; D unresolved. CDR1 is SSHAT, CDR2 FNYEAQ, per germline (reference sequence). There are 13 residues in the CDR3. Deletions cut 4 bases from V and 5 bases from J, with 8 bases between. CDR3 protein: CASSSTVTGELFF. For the CDR3, the DNA is TGTGCCAGCAGCTCGACTGTTACCGGGGAGCTGTTTTTT.

This clone was counted once. The chain combines TRBV30 with TRBJ2-6, with D possibly matching TRBD2 (5 bases). Germline V gene sequence: CDR1 GTSNPN, CDR2 SVGIG (reference sequence). The V and J ends lost 3 bases and 4 bases respectively, with 7 bases between them. The CDR3 contains 13 residues. The CDR3 nucleotides read TGTGCCTGGAGCGGGGAGGGGGCCAACGTCCTGACTTTC. The encoded protein is CAWSGEGANVLTF.

CDR3 sequence (DNA): TGTGCCAGCAGCGAGGGGACTGGGGCCTACGAGCAGTACTTC. It codes for CASSEGTGAYEQYF. The chain is built from TRBV9 and TRBJ2-7; D possibly corresponds to TRBD2 (6 bases). Trimming cost V 3 bases and J 2 bases, with 12 bases left between them. From germline, CDR1 is SGDLS and CDR2 YYNGEE. The CDR3 contains 14 residues. Looking up the rest from reference TRBV9 and TRBJ2-7 gives the full variable domain: DSGVTQTPKHLITATGQRVTLRCSPRSGDLSVYWYQQSLDQGLQFLIQYYNGEERAKGNILERFSAQQFPDLHSELNLSSLELGDSALYFCASSEGTGAYEQYFGPGTRLTVT.

J is TRBJ1-5 and V is TRBV23-1; tentatively, D is TRBD1 (6 bases). TRBV23-1 is an ORF for which the function is uncertain. V was pared by 10 bases and J by 2 bases, with 18 bases between. The CDR3 has 15 amino acids. CDR3 region: CANNTGTGGNQPQHF. The CDR3 coding sequence is TGCGCCAACAACACAGGGACTGGAGGCAATCAGCCCCAGCATTTT.

On this clone: A much larger clone sits a single nucleotide away, making a read error possible. The sample holds other DNA sequences that translate to the same CDR3. V is TRBV2 and J is TRBJ2-7, with TRBD1 identical over 8 bases. Trimming at V came to 5 bases and at J to 1 base, leaving 4 bases not matched to a gene. This CDR3 is 14 amino acids long. Germline-derived CDR1 and CDR2 are SNHLY and FYNNEI. CDR3 loop: CASSPGTGSYEQYF. The CDR3 DNA is TGTGCCAGCAGTCCCGGGACAGGATCCTACGAGCAGTACTTC.

V gene TRBV19 combines with J gene TRBJ1-2; possible D gene TRBD1, 6 bases. The V gene lost 5 bases and the J gene lost 7 bases, with 11 bases spanning the gap. This CDR3 is 12 amino acids long. Germline V gene data show CDR1 as LNHDA and CDR2 as SQIVND (reference sequence). In nucleotides, the CDR3 is TGTGCCAGTAGTCCGGGACATGGTGGCTACACCTTC. Protein product: CASSPGHGGYTF.

The chain couples TRBV4-1 to TRBJ2-2; D could derive from TRBD1 or TRBD2 (5 bases each). Germline-derived CDR1 and CDR2 are MGHRA and YSYEKL. V was shortened by 4 bases and J by 1 base, with 13 bases between the two germline ends. There are 16 residues in the CDR3. CDR3 protein: CASSPTGTGNTGELFF. CDR3 in DNA: TGCGCCAGCAGCCCTACGGGGACGGGGAACACCGGGGAGCTGTTTTTT.

The chain recombines TRBV7-9 with TRBJ1-1; D is uncertain. V lost 8 bases and J lost 3, with 13 bases in between. The CDR3 loop spans 13 amino acids. Germline V gene sequence: CDR1 SEHNR, CDR2 FQNEAQ (reference sequence). The chain's CDR3 is CASLPAVDTEAFF. For the CDR3, the DNA is TGTGCCAGCCTCCCGGCGGTGGACACTGAAGCTTTCTTT.

The V gene is TRBV6-6, the J gene TRBJ1-2, with D possibly TRBD1 on 5 matching bases. The germline CDR1 and CDR2 sequences are MNHNY and SVGAGI (reference sequence). This CDR3 spans 12 amino acids. Between the trimmed V and J ends, which lost 6 bases and 8 bases, there was a span of 13 bases. DNA of the CDR3: TGTGCCAGCAGCACAAGACAGACGGGCTACACCTTC. Translating it yields CASSTRQTGYTF.

A few counts support this clone. The gene calls are TRBV9 and TRBJ1-5, with D tentatively TRBD1 (6 bases). The V gene lost 0 bases and the J gene lost 5 bases, with 9 bases spanning the gap. The germline CDR1 and CDR2 sequences are SGDLS and YYNGEE. The CDR3 contains 14 residues. This CDR3 reads CASSVGDTHQPQHF. In DNA, the CDR3 is TGTGCCAGCAGCGTAGGGGACACGCATCAGCCCCAGCATTTT.

The CDR3 DNA reads as TGCGCCAGCAGCTTCGATGAAGTGAAGGACAGGAGGAACACTGAAGCTTTCTTT. It translates to CASSFDEVKDRRNTEAFF. This rearrangement joins TRBV5-1 to TRBJ1-1; 7 bases are a match to TRBD1. Germline CDR1 SGHRS, CDR2 YFSETQ. V lost 2 bases, J lost 1 base, and 14 bases stayed unmatched. This CDR3 is built from 18 residues. Supplemented by reference TRBV5-1 and TRBJ1-1, the full variable domain reads KAGVTQTPRYLIKTRGQQVTLSCSPISGHRSVSWYQQTPGQGLQFLFEYFSETQRNKGNFPGRFSGRQFSNSRSEMNVSTLELGDSALYLCASSFDEVKDRRNTEAFFGQGTRLTVV.

The V and J genes are TRBV6-1 and TRBJ2-7, with D tentatively TRBD2 (5 bases). The germline gives CDR1 MNHNS, CDR2 SASEGT. V dropped 4 bases and J dropped 4 bases, with 11 bases sitting between them. This CDR3 is 13 amino acids long. CDR3 sequence reads: CASSVRGLYEQYF. In DNA form, the CDR3 reads TGTGCCAGCAGTGTTCGGGGTTTGTACGAGCAGTACTTC.

The rearrangement uses TRBV6-6 and TRBJ2-7, with D uncertain. V was shortened by 8 bases and J by 5 bases, with 22 bases between the two germline ends. This CDR3 contains 15 residues. CDR1 is MNHNY, CDR2 SVGAGI, per germline (reference sequence). The CDR3 DNA sequence: TGTGCCAGCGGAATCGGACCCCGCCCCGAGCACGAGCAGTACTTC. It is translated as CASGIGPRPEHEQYF.

This clone showed up just once. J is TRBJ2-1 and V is TRBV19; D gene ambiguous. CDR3 length equals 14 residues. Trimming cost V 3 bases and J 5 bases, with 11 bases left between them. Germline V CDR1 and CDR2: LNHDA, SQIVND (reference sequence). The CDR3, as DNA: TGTGCCAGTAGTATCGGCCAGTCGAACAATGAGCAGTTCTTC. Translated: CASSIGQSNNEQFF.

V and J are TRBV7-2 and TRBJ2-1; 12 bases are shared with TRBD2. Trimming cost V 2 bases and J 7 bases; bases outside gene matches: 3. This CDR3 region has 15 residues. The germline V gene encodes CDR1 SGHTA and CDR2 FQGNSA. The CDR3 here is CASSLLAGGLNEQFF. CDR3 coding DNA: TGTGCCAGCAGCTTACTAGCGGGAGGGTTGAATGAGCAGTTCTTC.

The rearrangement uses TRBV30 and TRBJ2-1; TRBD2 aligns across 9 bases. The length of the CDR3 is 15 residues. V shed 2 bases and J 5 bases; nucleotides not matched to a gene: 7. The germline gives CDR1 GTSNPN, CDR2 SVGIG (reference sequence). The CDR3 DNA sequence: TGTGCCTGGAGTAGTAAAGGACTAGCGAACAATGAGCAGTTCTTC. Translation gives CAWSSKGLANNEQFF.

Comments on this clone: Other DNA sequences in the sample encode the same CDR3. The V gene is TRBV11-2, the J gene TRBJ2-7, with D possibly TRBD1 on 5 matching bases. From germline, CDR1 is SGHAT and CDR2 FQNNGV. CDR3 size: 13 residues. Trimming took off 0 bases at V and 2 bases at J, with 5 bases between the two ends. The CDR3 DNA follows: TGTGCCAGCAGCTTAGACAGGGCCTACGAGCAGTACTTC. This gives the protein CASSLDRAYEQYF.

This chain links TRBV15 with TRBJ2-5; possibly TRBD2 for D (6 bases). Germline CDR1 is LNHNV and CDR2 is YYDKDF (reference sequence). Trimming shortened V by 0 bases and J by 1 base, and 12 bases separated the two germline ends. The CDR3 spans 16 residues. As DNA, the CDR3 is TGTGCCACCAGCAGAGACATGGGCGGGGTCCAAGAGACCCAGTACTTC. Protein: CATSRDMGGVQETQYF. Variable domain in full (rest from reference TRBV15 and TRBJ2-5): DAMVIQNPRYQVTQFGKPVTLSCSQTLNHNVMYWYQQKSSQAPKLLFHYYDKDFNNEADTPDNFQSRRPNTSFCFLDIRSPGLGDTAMYLCATSRDMGGVQETQYFGPGTRLLVL.

This chain links TRBV30 with TRBJ1-1; D is ambiguous. The CDR3 is 13 residues long. Germline V gene lookup returns CDR1 GTSNPN and CDR2 SVGIG (reference sequence). V was clipped by 7 bases and J by 1 base, with 13 bases between them. The chain's CDR3 is CASRSGGNTEAFF. The CDR3 nucleotides read TGTGCCTCCCGATCGGGTGGGAACACTGAAGCTTTCTTT.

The chain carries TRBV5-1 and TRBJ2-1; no clear D gene. Trimming removed 2 bases from V and 4 bases from J, with 7 bases in between. The CDR3 is 13 amino acids. Looked up from germline, CDR1 is SGHRS and CDR2 is YFSETQ. CDR3 region: CASSFTAYNEQFF. CDR3 bases: TGCGCCAGCAGCTTCACAGCTTACAATGAGCAGTTCTTC.